This T cell receptor (beta chain) was sequenced for a study of blood T cell repertoires in COVID-19. Study information: From the United States, Italy and Spain came samples of acute and convalescent COVID-19.

TCRdb's table, derived via immunoSEQ multiplex PCR, lists solely in-frame clones and lacks some. This repertoire shows approximately 200,000 clones, around 86% found once; its top ten account for 5.1%. The clonotype was recovered from a human donor in a cohort sampled during active COVID-19. What was sequenced was peripheral blood.

The CDR3 sequence: CASSLARTGNHEQYF. The CDR3, as DNA: TGTGCCAGCAGTTTGGCGCGGACAGGGAACCACGAGCAGTACTTC. The gene calls are TRBV6-5 and TRBJ2-7; 8 positions match TRBD1. Germline lookup yields CDR1 MNHEY and CDR2 SVGAGI. The CDR3 contains 15 residues. With 4 bases clipped from V and 5 bases from J, the junction kept 10 bases outside the gene matches.